This T cell receptor (beta chain) emerged from a study of T cells in Graves' hyperthyroidism and ophthalmopathy. V lost 3 bases and J lost 7, with 13 bases in between. Germline assignment: CDR1 PRHDT and CDR2 FYEKMQ (reference sequence). This CDR3 has 14 residues. Study-wide points: Peripheral blood also featured most of the thyroid clonotypes expanded above 0.001.

The table lists this clonotype with many counts. Its target is not known. It was RNA transcripts that yielded the amplified TCR beta CDR3 regions. First-round RT-PCR targeting the TCR CDR3 was performed with the HTBI primer set. TCRdb re-called the multiplex PCR reads through MiXCR, storing one row per CDR3 protein. This sample has 400,000 or so distinct CDR3 sequences, with roughly 15% found just once. This receptor was obtained from a woman aged 60-75 years with Graves' ophthalmopathy. Material for sequencing was blood. The chain links TRBV13 to TRBJ2-1; D not certain. CDR3 DNA sequence: TGTGCCAGCAGCTTTCGGGTGAATGGTAATGAGCAGTTCTTC. Its protein is CASSFRVNGNEQFF.